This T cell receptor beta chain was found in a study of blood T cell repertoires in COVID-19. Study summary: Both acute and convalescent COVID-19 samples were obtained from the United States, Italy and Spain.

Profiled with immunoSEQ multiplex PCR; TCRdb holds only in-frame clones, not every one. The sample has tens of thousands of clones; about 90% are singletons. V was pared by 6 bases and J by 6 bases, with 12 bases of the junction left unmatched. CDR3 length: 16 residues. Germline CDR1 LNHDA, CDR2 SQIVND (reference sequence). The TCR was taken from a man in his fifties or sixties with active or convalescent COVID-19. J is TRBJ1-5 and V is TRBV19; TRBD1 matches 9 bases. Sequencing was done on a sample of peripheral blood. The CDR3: CASSNTGQGGAQPQHF. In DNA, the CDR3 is TGTGCCAGTAGCAACACGGGACAGGGAGGAGCTCAGCCCCAGCATTTT.